This entry is about one TCR beta chain. This clonotype was picked up a small number of times. The target of this receptor is not known. It has no much larger one-base neighbor in the sample; base qualities were not kept. This record comes from a study of regulatory T cells in long-lasting Graves disease (dated by TCRdb to the early 2020s). At the level of the whole study: Persistent Graves' disease meant more than 5 years of antithyroid drug treatment with TSH receptor autoantibodies that stayed positive. Patients with persistent Graves' disease were compared with patients with newly diagnosed Graves' disease using TCR sequencing and RNA sequencing of peripheral blood. The study was conducted in China and was registered as a clinical trial. A total of about 33 samples were covered by TCR sequencing, comprising roughly 13 persistent and roughly 20 newly diagnosed Graves' disease patients. On average, persistent Graves' disease patients in the clinical cohort had been on antithyroid drugs for about 9.7 years.

This specimen's time point label, interpreted: persistent/refractory GD, antithyroid drugs over 5 years with positive TRAb. For both TCR sequencing and RNA sequencing, RNA was extracted from PBMCs using TRIzol. Graves' disease was diagnosed according to American Thyroid Association guidelines. Recruitment of patients was carried out at an endocrinology department in Xi'an, China. Each patient gave 7.5 to 10 milliliters of peripheral blood, collected in an EDTA anticoagulant tube. Ficoll Paque Plus density gradient separation was used to isolate PBMCs, and no further T cell sorting was performed. An Agilent 2100 Bioanalyzer and agarose gel were used to assess RNA quality, and a NanoDrop 2000 was used to measure RNA concentration. General study outcomes and caveats: Persistent patients shared more public clonotypes among themselves (around 2,500) than newly diagnosed patients did (about 970). Compared with newly diagnosed patients, persistent Graves' disease patients had lower TCR Shannon entropy and fewer highly expanded clones, which suggests clonal expansion. Sequencing and analysis were restricted to the TCR beta chain. The small sample size was acknowledged by the authors as a limitation that may reduce accuracy. Because the primary lesion, thyroid tissue, could not be accessed, the study looked at peripheral blood alone. Persistent disease showed preferential use of TRBV28, TRBJ1-2 and TRBJ2-5, whereas newly diagnosed disease favored TRBV20-1 and TRBJ2-1.

To prepare the library, multiplex PCR was applied. Sequenced using an Illumina HiSeq 4000. iRepertoire HTBI primers and Arm-PCR amplification of CDR3 regions were used to construct TCR beta libraries. PCR products were gel purified before sequencing. The paper's processing steps were these. Gene usage analysis of CDR3 amino acid clonotypes relied on the roughly 60 TRBV and about 15 TRBJ segments identified across samples. Filtered high-quality paired reads were merged into contigs using COPE and FqMerger. BLAST was used to align contigs to the IMGT TRBV, TRBD and TRBJ reference genes, and CDR3 was defined following IMGT. Highly expanded clones were defined as clonotypes with a frequency above 0.1%. Repertoire diversity was measured by Shannon entropy, and V-J evenness by the Gini coefficient. A clonotype found in more than one individual was treated as public. TCRdb redid the processing of the public reads, applying fastp at Q25 and MiXCR, and retained in-frame beta chains. Rows with one shared CDR3 protein collapse into an entry with the most common genes and DNA. In this record, the V and J calls reflect TCRdb's handling and not the investigators' own analysis. The sample table records about 470,000 distinct CDR3 sequences; 20% to 25% of these occur just once. Clones ranked in the top ten supply less than 9% of the sample.

Deletion took 3 bases off V and 5 bases off J, with a span of 11 bases between the germline ends. Via the germline V gene, CDR1 is SGHTA and CDR2 FQGTGA. The CDR3 covers 13 residues, taking in both the cysteine and the phenylalanine. CDR3 DNA is the only sequence kept; it has 39 bases, read in frame from the first base. Sequenced material: peripheral blood mononuclear cells (PBMCs), taken when the disease was refractory, from a patient treated with antithyroid drugs. This receptor was identified in a female donor with Graves disease. The chain was built from TRBV7-3 and TRBJ2-7, and perhaps TRBD1 as D gene, on 6 matching bases. The bases read TGTGCCAGCAGCTTCGGCAGGGGACACGAGCAGTACTTC. Its protein is CASSFGRGHEQYF. Where the CDR3 stops, the reference TRBV7-3 and TRBJ2-7 genes take over; the full variable domain is GAGVSQTPSNKVTEKGKYVELRCDPISGHTALYWYRQSLGQGPEFLIYFQGTGAADDSGLPNDRFFAVRPEGSVSTLKIQRTERGDSAVYLCASSFGRGHEQYFGPGTRLTVT.